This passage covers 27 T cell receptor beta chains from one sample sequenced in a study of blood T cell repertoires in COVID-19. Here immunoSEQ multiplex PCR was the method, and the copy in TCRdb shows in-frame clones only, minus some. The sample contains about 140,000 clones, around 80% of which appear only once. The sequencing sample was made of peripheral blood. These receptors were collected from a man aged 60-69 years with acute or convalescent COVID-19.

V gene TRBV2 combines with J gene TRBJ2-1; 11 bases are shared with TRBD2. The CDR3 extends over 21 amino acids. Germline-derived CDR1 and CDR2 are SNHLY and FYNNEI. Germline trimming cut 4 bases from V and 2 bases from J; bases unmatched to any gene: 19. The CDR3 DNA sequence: TGTGCCAGCAGTGGGTCTGGGACTAGCGGTCACTACCGGGTTACCTACAATGAGCAGTTCTTC. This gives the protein CASSGSGTSGHYRVTYNEQFF. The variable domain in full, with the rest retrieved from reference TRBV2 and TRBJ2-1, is EPEVTQTPSHQVTQMGQEVILRCVPISNHLYFYWYRQILGQKVEFLVSFYNNEISEKSEIFDDQFSVERPDGSNFTLKIRSTKLEDSAMYFCASSGSGTSGHYRVTYNEQFFGPGTRLTVL.

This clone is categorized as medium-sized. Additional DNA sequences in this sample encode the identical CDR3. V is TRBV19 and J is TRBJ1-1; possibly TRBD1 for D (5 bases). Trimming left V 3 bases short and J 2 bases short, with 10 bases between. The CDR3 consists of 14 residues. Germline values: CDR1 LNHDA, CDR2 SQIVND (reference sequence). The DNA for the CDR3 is TGTGCCAGTAGTATCCAGGGAGGAAACACTGAAGCTTTCTTT. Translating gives CASSIQGGNTEAFF.

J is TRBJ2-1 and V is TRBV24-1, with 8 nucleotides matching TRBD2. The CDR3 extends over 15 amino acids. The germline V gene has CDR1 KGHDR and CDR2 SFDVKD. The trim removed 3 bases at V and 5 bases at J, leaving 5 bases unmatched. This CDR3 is CATSDALAGNNEQFF. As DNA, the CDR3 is TGTGCCACCAGTGATGCGTTAGCGGGAAACAATGAGCAGTTCTTC.

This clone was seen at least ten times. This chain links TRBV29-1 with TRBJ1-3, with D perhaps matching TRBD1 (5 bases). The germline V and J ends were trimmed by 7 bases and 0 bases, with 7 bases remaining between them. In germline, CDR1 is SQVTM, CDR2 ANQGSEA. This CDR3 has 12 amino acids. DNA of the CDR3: TGCAGCGCCAGGGACTCTGGAAACACCATATATTTT. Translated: CSARDSGNTIYF. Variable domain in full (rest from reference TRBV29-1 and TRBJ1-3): SAVISQKPSRDICQRGTSLTIQCQVDSQVTMMFWYRQQPGQSLTLIATANQGSEATYESGFVIDKFPISRPNLTFSTLTVSNMSPEDSSIYLCSARDSGNTIYFGEGSWLTVV.

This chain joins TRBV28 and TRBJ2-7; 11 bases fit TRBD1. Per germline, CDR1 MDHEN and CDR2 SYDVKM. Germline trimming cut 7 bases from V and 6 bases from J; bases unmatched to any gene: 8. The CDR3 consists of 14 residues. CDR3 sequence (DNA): TGTGCCAGCAAAACCGGGACAGGGGGAGCCGAGCAGTACTTC. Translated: CASKTGTGGAEQYF. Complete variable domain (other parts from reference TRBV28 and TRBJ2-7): DVKVTQSSRYLVKRTGEKVFLECVQDMDHENMFWYRQDPGLGLRLIYFSYDVKMKEKGDIPEGYSVSREKKERFSLILESASTNQTSMYLCASKTGTGGAEQYFGPGTRLTVT.

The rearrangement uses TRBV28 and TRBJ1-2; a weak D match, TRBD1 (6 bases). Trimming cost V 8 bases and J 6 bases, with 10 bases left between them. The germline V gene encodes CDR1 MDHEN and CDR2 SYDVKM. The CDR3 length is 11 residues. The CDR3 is CASGYRDGYTF. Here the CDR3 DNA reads TGTGCCAGCGGATACAGGGATGGCTACACCTTC.

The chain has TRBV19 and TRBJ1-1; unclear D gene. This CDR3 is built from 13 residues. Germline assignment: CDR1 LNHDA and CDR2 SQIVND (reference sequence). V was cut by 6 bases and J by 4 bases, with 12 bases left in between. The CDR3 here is CASSPYTGTEAFF. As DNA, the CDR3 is TGTGCCAGTAGCCCCTATACCGGCACTGAAGCTTTCTTT.

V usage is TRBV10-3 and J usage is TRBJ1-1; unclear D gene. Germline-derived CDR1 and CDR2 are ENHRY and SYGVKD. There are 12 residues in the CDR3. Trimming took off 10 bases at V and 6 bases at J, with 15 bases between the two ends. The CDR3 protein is CATRVTDSEAFF. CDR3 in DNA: TGTGCCACCAGAGTTACGGACTCTGAAGCTTTCTTT.

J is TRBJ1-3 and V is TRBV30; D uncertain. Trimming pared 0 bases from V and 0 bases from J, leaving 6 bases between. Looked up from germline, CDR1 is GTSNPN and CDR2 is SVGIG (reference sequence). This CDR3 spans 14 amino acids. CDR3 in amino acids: CAWSVSHSGNTIYF. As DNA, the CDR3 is TGTGCCTGGAGTGTGAGCCACTCTGGAAACACCATATATTTT.

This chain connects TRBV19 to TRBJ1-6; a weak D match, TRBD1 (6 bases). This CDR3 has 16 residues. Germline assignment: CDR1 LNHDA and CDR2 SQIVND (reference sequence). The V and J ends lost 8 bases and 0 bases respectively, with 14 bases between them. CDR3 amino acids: CASSGTQNSYNSPLHF. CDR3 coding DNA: TGTGCCAGTTCCGGGACACAAAACTCCTATAATTCACCCCTCCACTTT.

The CDR3 region is CASRQTGTGRGAFF. The DNA for the CDR3 is TGCGCCAGCAGGCAGACGGGGACAGGGAGGGGAGCTTTCTTT. The chain has TRBV4-3 and TRBJ1-1; 9 bases fit TRBD1. The CDR3 totals 14 residues. V gave up 6 bases and J gave up 10 bases; unmatched junction bases: 12. The V gene's germline CDR1 is LGHNA and CDR2 YSLEER.

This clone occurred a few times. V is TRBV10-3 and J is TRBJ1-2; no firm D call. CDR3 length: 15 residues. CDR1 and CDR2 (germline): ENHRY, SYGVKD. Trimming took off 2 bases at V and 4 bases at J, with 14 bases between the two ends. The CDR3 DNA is TGTGCCATCAGTGAGGAGGCGAGGAATATCTATGGCTACACCTTC. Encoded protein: CAISEEARNIYGYTF.

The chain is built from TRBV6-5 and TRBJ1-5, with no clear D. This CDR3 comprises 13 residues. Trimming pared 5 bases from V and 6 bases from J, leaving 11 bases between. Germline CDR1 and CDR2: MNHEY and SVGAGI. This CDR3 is CASSIAPPQPQHF. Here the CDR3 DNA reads TGTGCCAGCAGTATAGCCCCGCCTCAGCCCCAGCATTTT.

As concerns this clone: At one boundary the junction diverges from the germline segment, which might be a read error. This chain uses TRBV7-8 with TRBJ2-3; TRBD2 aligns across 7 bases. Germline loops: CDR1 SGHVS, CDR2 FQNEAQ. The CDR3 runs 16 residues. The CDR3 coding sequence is TGTGCCAGCAGTTCAGGGCCCGTGACTAGCAGAGATACGCAGTATTTT. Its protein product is CASSSGPVTSRDTQYF.

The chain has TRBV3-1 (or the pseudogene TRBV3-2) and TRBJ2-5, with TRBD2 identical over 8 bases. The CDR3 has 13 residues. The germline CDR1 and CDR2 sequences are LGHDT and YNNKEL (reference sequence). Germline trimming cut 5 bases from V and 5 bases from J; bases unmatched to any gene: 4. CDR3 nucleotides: TGTGCCAGCAGCGGGGGACTAGGGGAGACCCAGTACTTC. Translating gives CASSGGLGETQYF.

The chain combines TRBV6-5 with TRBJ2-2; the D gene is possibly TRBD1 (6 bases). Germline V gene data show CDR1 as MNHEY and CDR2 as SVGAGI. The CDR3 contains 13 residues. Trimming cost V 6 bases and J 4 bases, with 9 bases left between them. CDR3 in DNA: TGTGCCAGCAGGTCAGGGGTCACCGGGGAGCTGTTTTTT. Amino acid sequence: CASRSGVTGELFF.

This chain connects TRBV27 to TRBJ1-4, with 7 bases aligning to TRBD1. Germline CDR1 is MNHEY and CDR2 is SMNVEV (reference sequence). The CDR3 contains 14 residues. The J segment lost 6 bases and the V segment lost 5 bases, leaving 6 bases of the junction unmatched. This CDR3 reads CASSLGTVDEKLFF. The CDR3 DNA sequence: TGTGCCAGCAGTCTAGGGACAGTTGATGAAAAACTGTTTTTT.

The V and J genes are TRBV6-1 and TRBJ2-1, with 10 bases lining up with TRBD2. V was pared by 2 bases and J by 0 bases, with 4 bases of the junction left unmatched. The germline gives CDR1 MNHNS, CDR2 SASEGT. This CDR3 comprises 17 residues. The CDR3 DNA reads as TGTGCCAGCAGTGAAAGCGGGAGGGCCCACTCCTACAATGAGCAGTTCTTC. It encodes CASSESGRAHSYNEQFF.

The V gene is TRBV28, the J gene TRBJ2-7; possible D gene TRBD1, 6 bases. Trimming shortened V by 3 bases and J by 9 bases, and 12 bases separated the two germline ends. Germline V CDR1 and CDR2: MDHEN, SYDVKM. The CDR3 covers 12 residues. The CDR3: CASSFLQGRQYF. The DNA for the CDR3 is TGTGCCAGCAGTTTCCTACAGGGACGGCAGTACTTC.

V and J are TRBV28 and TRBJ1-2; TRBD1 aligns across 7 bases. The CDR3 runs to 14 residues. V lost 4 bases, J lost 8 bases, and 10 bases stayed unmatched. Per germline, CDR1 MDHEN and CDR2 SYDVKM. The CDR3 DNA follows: TGTGCCAGCAGTTCCATAGACAGGGCCGGCGGCTACACCTTC. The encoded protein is CASSSIDRAGGYTF.

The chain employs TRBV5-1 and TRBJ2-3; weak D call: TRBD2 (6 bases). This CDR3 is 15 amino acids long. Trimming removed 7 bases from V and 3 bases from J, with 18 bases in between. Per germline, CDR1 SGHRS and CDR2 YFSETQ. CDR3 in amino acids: CASRLGTQLTDTQYF. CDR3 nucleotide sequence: TGCGCCAGCCGTCTGGGGACTCAGTTGACAGATACGCAGTATTTT. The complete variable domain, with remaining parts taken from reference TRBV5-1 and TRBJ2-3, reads KAGVTQTPRYLIKTRGQQVTLSCSPISGHRSVSWYQQTPGQGLQFLFEYFSETQRNKGNFPGRFSGRQFSNSRSEMNVSTLELGDSALYLCASRLGTQLTDTQYFGPGTRLTVL.

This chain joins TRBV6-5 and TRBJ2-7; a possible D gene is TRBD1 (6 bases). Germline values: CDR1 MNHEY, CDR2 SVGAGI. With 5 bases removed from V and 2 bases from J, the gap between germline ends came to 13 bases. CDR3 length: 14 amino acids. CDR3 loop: CASSHNRATYEQYF. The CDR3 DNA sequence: TGTGCCAGCAGTCATAACAGGGCCACCTACGAGCAGTACTTC.

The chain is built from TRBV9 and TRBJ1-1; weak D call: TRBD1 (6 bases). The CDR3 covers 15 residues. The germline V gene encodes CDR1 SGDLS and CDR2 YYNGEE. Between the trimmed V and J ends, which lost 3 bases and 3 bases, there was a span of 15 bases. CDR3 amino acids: CASSGSGGSYTEAFF. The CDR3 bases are TGTGCCAGCAGCGGGTCGGGGGGCTCGTACACTGAAGCTTTCTTT. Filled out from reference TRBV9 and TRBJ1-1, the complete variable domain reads DSGVTQTPKHLITATGQRVTLRCSPRSGDLSVYWYQQSLDQGLQFLIQYYNGEERAKGNILERFSAQQFPDLHSELNLSSLELGDSALYFCASSGSGGSYTEAFFGQGTRLTVV.

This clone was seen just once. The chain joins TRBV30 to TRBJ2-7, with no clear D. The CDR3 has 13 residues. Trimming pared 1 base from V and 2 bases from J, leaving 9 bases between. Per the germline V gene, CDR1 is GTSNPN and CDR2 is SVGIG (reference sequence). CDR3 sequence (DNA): TGTGCCTGGAGTGCAGGTTCCACCTACGAGCAGTACTTC. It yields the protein CAWSAGSTYEQYF.

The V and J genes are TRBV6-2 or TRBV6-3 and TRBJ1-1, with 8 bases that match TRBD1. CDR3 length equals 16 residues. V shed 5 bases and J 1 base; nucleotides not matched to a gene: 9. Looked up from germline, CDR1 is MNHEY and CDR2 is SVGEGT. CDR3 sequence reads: CASSEGPGQGNTEAFF. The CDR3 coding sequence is TGTGCCAGCAGTGAGGGACCCGGACAGGGGAACACTGAAGCTTTCTTT.

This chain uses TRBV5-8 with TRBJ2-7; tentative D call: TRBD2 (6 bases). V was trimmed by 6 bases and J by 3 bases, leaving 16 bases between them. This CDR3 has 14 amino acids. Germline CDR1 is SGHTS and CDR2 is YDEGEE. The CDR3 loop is CASIPDGGYYEQYF. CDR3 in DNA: TGTGCCAGCATCCCGGACGGGGGTTACTACGAGCAGTACTTC.

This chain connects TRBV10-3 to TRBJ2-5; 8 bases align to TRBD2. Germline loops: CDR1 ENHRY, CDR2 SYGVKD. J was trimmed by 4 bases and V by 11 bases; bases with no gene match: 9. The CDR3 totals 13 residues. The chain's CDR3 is CAAGGEEAETQYF. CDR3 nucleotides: TGTGCCGCGGGAGGAGAGGAGGCAGAGACCCAGTACTTC.